This T cell receptor (beta chain) was retrieved from a study of blood T cell repertoires in COVID-19. Study-level information: Material from acute and convalescent COVID-19 was sourced from the United States, Italy and Spain. T cells, B-cell-depleted T cells, or PBMCs supplied cDNA or gDNA.

In the original analysis: Estimation of nucleated cell counts was performed using reference gene primer amplification. Only in-frame clones appear in the TCRdb table, and some are missing; sequencing was by immunoSEQ multiplex PCR. The V and J calls and clone size were taken over from that table, and D and trimming were inferred from the DNA. The sample records about 140,000 clones, 81% being singletons. The germline CDR1 and CDR2 sequences are SGHRS and YFSETQ. The CDR3 consists of 13 residues. With 5 bases clipped from V and 5 bases from J, the junction kept 2 bases outside the gene matches. The chain joins TRBV5-1 to TRBJ1-5; 9 bases fit TRBD1. Sequences were obtained from peripheral blood. This sequence was found in a woman in her sixties or seventies with active or convalescent COVID-19. As DNA, the CDR3 is TGCGCCAGCAGGACAGGGGGTGATCAGCCCCAGCATTTT. Translated: CASRTGGDQPQHF.